This T cell receptor beta chain was sequenced during a study of T cell changes during pregnancy in multiple sclerosis. The CDR3 is 11 residues long. CDR1 is MDHEN, CDR2 SYDVKM, per germline. With 5 bases removed from V and 8 bases from J, the gap between germline ends came to 9 bases. The protocol was immunoSEQ multiplex PCR, while the TCRdb copy is restricted to in-frame clones and leaves out a portion. The sample records around 44,000 clones, 85% to 95% being singletons. The sequenced material came from peripheral blood. This rearrangement joins TRBV28 to TRBJ1-2; no reliable D call. This TCR came from a female donor with multiple sclerosis, enrolled in a pregnancy study. CDR3 sequence (DNA): TGTGCCAGCAGTGTAAAAGGGGGCTACACCTTC. Translating gives CASSVKGGYTF.